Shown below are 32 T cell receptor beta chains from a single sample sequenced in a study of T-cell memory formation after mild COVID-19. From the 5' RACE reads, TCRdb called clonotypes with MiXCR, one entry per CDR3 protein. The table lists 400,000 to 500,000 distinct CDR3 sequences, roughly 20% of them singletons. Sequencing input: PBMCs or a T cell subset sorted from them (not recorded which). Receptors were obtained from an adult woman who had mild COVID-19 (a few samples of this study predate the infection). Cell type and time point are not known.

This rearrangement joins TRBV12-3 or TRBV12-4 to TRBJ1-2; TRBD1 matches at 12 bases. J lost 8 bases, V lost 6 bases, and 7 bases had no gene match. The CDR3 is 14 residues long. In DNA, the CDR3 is TGTGCCAGCAGCTGGGGACAGGGGGCGCGGGGCTACACCTTC. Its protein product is CASSWGQGARGYTF.

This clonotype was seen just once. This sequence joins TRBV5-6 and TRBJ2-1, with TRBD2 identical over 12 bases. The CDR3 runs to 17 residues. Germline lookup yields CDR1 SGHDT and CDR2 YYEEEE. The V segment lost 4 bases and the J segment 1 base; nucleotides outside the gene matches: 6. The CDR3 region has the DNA TGTGCCAGCAGCGAGCTAGCGGGGGGGCAATCCTACAATGAGCAGTTCTTC. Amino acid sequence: CASSELAGGQSYNEQFF.

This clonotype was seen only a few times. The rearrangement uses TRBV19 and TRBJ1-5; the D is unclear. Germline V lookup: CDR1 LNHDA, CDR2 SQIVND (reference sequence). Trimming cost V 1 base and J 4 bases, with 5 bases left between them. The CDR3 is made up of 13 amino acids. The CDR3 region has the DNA TGTGCCAGTAGTATAGGTGGAAATCAGCCCCAGCATTTT. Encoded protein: CASSIGGNQPQHF. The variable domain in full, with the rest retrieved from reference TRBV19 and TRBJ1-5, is DGGITQSPKYLFRKEGQNVTLSCEQNLNHDAMYWYRQDPGQGLRLIYYSQIVNDFQKGDIAEGYSVSREKKESFPLTVTSAQKNPTAFYLCASSIGGNQPQHFGDGTRLSIL.

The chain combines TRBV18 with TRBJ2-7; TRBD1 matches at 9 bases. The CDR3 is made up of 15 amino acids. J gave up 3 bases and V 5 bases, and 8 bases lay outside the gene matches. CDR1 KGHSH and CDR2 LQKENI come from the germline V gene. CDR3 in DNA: TGTGCCAGCTCAAAGGACAGGGGAGATTACTACGAGCAGTACTTC. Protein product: CASSKDRGDYYEQYF.

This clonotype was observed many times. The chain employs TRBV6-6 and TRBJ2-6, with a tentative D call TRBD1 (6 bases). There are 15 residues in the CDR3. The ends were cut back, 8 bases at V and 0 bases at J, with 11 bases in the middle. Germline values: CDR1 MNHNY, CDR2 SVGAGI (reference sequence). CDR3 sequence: CASGQLSSGANVLTF. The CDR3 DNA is TGTGCCAGCGGACAGCTCAGCTCTGGGGCCAACGTCCTGACTTTC.

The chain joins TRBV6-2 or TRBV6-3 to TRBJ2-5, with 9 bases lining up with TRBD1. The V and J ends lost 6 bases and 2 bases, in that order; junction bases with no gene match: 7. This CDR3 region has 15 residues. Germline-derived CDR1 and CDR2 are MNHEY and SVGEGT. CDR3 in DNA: TGTGCCAGCAGAAAACGGGACAGGGCGCAAGAGACCCAGTACTTC. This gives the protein CASRKRDRAQETQYF.

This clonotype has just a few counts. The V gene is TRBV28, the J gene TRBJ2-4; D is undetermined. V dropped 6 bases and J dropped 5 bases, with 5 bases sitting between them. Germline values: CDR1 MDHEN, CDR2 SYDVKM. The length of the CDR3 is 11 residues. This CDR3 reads CASRDQNIQYF. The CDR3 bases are TGTGCCAGCAGGGACCAAAACATTCAGTACTTC.

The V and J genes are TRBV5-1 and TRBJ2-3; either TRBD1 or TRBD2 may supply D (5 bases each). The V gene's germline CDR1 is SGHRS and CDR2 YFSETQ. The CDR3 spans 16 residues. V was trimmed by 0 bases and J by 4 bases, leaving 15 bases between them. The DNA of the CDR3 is TGCGCCAGCAGCTTGGTTGCGAGGGAAGGGGCAGATACGCAGTATTTT. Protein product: CASSLVAREGADTQYF.

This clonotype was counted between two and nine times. The CDR3 nucleotides read TGTGCCAGCAGCTCGATCGCGACCTACAATGAGCAGTTCTTC. It translates to CASSSIATYNEQFF. V and J are TRBV7-8 and TRBJ2-1, with D unclear. The CDR3 is 14 amino acids. Germline lookup yields CDR1 SGHVS and CDR2 FQNEAQ. V lost 4 bases, J lost 2 bases, and 9 bases lay in between.

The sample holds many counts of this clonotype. CDR3 nucleotides: TGTGCCAGCAGCTCTCGAGGCTCCCCGTCCTACACAGATACGCAGTATTTT. It encodes CASSSRGSPSYTDTQYF. This sequence joins TRBV7-3 and TRBJ2-3; D remains unclear. The CDR3 has 17 amino acids. Trimming pared 4 bases from V and 2 bases from J, leaving 19 bases between. Germline CDR1 is SGHTA and CDR2 is FQGTGA.

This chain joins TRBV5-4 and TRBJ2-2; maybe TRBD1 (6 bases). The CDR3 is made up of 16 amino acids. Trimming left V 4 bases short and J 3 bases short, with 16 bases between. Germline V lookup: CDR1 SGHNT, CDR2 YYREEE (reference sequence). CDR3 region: CASSGQGSTYTGELFF. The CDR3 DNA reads TGTGCCAGCAGCGGTCAGGGGTCGACATACACCGGGGAGCTGTTTTTT.

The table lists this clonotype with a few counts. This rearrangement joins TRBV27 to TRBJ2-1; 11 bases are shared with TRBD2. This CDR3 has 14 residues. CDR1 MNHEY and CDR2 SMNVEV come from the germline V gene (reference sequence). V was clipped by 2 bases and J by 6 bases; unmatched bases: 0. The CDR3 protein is CASSLLAGGNEQFF. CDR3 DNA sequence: TGTGCCAGCAGTTTACTAGCGGGGGGCAATGAGCAGTTCTTC.

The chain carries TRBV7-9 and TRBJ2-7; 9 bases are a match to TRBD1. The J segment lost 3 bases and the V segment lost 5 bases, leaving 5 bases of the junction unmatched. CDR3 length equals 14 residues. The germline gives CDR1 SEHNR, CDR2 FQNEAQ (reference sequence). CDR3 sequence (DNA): TGTGCCAGCAGCATATCGGGACAGGGCTACGAGCAGTACTTC. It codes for CASSISGQGYEQYF. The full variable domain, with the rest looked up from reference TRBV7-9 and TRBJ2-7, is DTGVSQNPRHKITKRGQNVTFRCDPISEHNRLYWYRQTLGQGPEFLTYFQNEAQLEKSRLLSDRFSAERPKGSFSTLEIQRTEQGDSAMYLCASSISGQGYEQYFGPGTRLTVT.

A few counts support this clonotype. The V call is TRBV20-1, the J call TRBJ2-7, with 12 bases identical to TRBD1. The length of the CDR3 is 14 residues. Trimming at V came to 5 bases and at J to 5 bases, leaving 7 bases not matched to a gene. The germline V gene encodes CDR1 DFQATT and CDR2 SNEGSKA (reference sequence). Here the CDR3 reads CSARFGTGGHEQYF. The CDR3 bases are TGCAGTGCTCGTTTCGGGACAGGGGGCCACGAGCAGTACTTC.

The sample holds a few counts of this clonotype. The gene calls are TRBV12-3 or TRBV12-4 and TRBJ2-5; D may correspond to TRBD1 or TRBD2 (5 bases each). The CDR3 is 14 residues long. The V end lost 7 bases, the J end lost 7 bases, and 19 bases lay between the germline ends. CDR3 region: CASKAGPPGGTQYF. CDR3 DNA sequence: TGTGCCAGCAAAGCCGGTCCCCCTGGGGGGACCCAGTACTTC.

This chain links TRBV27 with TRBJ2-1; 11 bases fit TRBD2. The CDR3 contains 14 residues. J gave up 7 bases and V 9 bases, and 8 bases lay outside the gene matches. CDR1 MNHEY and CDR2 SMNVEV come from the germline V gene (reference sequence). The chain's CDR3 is CASASGRIVNEQFF. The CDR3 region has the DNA TGTGCCAGTGCTAGCGGGAGGATCGTGAATGAGCAGTTCTTC.

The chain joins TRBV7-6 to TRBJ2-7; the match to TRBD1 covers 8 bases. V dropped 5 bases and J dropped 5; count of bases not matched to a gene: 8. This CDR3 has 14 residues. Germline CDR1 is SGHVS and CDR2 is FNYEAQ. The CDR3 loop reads CASSRSTGANEQYF. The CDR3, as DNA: TGTGCCAGCAGCCGGTCGACAGGGGCCAACGAGCAGTACTTC.

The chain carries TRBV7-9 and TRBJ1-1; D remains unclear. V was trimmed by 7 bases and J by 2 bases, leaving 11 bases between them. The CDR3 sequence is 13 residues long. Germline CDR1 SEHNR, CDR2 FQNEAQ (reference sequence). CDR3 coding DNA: TGTGCCAGCACCCTAGTGGTAAACACTGAAGCTTTCTTT. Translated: CASTLVVNTEAFF.

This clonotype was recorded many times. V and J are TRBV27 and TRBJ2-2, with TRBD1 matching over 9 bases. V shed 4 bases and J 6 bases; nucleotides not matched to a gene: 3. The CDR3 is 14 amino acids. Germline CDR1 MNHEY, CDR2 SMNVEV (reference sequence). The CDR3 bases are TGTGCCAGCAGTTCGGGGACAGGGTCCGGGGAGCTGTTTTTT. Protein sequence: CASSSGTGSGELFF.

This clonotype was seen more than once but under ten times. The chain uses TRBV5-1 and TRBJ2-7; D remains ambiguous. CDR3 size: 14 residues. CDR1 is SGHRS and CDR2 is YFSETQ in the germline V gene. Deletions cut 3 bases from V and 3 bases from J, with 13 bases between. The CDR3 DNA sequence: TGCGCCAGCAGCTACTCAGATTTCAACTACGAGCAGTACTTC. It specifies CASSYSDFNYEQYF.

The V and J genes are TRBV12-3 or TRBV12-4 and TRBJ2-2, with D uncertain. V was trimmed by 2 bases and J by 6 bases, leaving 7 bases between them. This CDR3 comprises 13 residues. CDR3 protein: CASSLRESGELFF. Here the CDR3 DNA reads TGTGCCAGCAGTTTAAGGGAATCCGGGGAGCTGTTTTTT.

The CDR3 coding sequence is TGTGCCAGCAGCCACGGGACAGGGCCGGGGAACACCATATATTTT. Protein: CASSHGTGPGNTIYF. The chain employs TRBV5-5 and TRBJ1-3, with 9 bases fitting TRBD1. Germline values: CDR1 SGHKS, CDR2 YYEKEE (reference sequence). The CDR3 runs 15 residues. The ends lost 4 bases at V and 7 bases at J; junction bases unmatched: 9. The full variable domain, in which reference TRBV5-5 and TRBJ1-3 provide the parts outside the CDR3, is DAGVTQSPTHLIKTRGQQVTLRCSPISGHKSVSWYQQVLGQGPQFIFQYYEKEERGRGNFPDRFSARQFPNYSSELNVNALLLGDSALYLCASSHGTGPGNTIYFGEGSWLTVV.

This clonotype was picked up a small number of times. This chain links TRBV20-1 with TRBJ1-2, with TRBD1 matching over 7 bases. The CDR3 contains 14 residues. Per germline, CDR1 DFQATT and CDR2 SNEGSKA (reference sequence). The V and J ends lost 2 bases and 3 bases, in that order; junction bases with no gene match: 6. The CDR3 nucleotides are TGCAGTGCTAGAAGACAGGGAGACGACTATGGCTACACCTTC. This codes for CSARRQGDDYGYTF.

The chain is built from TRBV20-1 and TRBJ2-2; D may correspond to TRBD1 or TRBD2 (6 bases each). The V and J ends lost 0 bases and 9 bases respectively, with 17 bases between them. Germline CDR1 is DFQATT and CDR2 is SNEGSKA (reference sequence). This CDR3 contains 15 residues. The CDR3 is CSARDPQGGGRELFF. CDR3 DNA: TGCAGTGCTAGAGATCCTCAAGGAGGGGGTCGGGAGCTGTTTTTT.

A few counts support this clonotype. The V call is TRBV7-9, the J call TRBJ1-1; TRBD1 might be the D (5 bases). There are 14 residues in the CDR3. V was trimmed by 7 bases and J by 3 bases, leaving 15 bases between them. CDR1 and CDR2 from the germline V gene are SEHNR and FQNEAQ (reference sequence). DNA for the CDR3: TGTGCCAGCATTCGAGGGACGACATACACTGAAGCTTTCTTT. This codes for CASIRGTTYTEAFF.

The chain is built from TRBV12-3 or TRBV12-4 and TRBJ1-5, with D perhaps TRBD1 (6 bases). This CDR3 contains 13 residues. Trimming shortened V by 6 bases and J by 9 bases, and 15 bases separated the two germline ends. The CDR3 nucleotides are TGTGCCAGCAGCCCGACAGGTTCGGGGCCCCAGCATTTT. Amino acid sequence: CASSPTGSGPQHF.

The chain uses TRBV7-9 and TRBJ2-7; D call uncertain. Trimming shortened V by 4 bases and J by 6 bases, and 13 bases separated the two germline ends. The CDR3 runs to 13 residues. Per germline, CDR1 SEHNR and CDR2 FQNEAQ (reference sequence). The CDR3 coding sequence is TGTGCCAGCAGCTCCCACCCGGGCAGCGAGCAGTACTTC. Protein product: CASSSHPGSEQYF.

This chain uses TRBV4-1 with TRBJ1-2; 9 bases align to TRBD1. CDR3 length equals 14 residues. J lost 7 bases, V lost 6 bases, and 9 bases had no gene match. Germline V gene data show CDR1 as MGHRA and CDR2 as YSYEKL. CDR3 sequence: CASSQKQGAGGYTF. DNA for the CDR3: TGCGCCAGCAGTCAAAAACAGGGGGCGGGTGGCTACACCTTC.

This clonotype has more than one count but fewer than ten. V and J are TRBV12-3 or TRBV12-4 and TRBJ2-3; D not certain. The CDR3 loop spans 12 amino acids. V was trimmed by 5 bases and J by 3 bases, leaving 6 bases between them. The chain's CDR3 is CASSIQTDTQYF. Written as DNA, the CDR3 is TGTGCCAGCAGTATACAAACAGATACGCAGTATTTT.

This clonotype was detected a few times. The CDR3 nucleotides are TGTGCCTGGAGGCTACAGATGAACACCGGGGAGCTGTTTTTT. It codes for CAWRLQMNTGELFF. The chain uses TRBV30 and TRBJ2-2; D remains unclear. Germline assignment: CDR1 GTSNPN and CDR2 SVGIG (reference sequence). Trimming removed 3 bases at V and 1 base at J, with 9 bases between. The CDR3 is 14 amino acids.

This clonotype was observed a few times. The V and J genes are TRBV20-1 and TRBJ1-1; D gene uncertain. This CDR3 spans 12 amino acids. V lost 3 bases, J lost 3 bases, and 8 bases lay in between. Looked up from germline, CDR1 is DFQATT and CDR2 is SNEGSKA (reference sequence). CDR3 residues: CSARAEYTEAFF. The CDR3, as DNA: TGCAGTGCTAGGGCAGAATACACTGAAGCTTTCTTT.

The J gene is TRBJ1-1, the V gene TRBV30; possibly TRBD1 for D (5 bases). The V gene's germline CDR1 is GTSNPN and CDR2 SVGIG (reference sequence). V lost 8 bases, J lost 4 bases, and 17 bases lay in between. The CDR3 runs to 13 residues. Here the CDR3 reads CAGGEREGTEAFF. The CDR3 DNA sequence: TGTGCCGGAGGGGAAAGAGAGGGCACTGAAGCTTTCTTT. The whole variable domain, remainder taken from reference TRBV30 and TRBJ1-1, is SQTIHQWPATLVQPVGSPLSLECTVEGTSNPNLYWYRQAAGRGLQLLFYSVGIGQISSEVPQNLSASRPQDRQFILSSKKLLLSDSGFYLCAGGEREGTEAFFGQGTRLTVV.